Listed here are 3 T cell receptor beta chains from one sample, sequenced in a study of shared clonotypes between healthy human individuals. Produced via immunoSEQ multiplex PCR; TCRdb's table is partial and in-frame only. The repertoire holds about 490,000 clones, more than 75% seen once, with 12% in the top ten. The specimen sequenced was PBMCs. These receptors originate from a woman in her thirties or forties in good health. Some clones in this sample may be carry-over from other donors' samples.

The chain links TRBV10-3 to TRBJ2-2; D unclear. The germline V gene encodes CDR1 ENHRY and CDR2 SYGVKD. With 0 bases removed from V and 3 bases from J, the gap between germline ends came to 2 bases. The CDR3 spans 13 residues. Here the CDR3 DNA reads TGTGCCATCAGTGAGTCGTACACCGGGGAGCTGTTTTTT. Translated: CAISESYTGELFF.

The chain employs TRBV11-1 and TRBJ2-7; D is undetermined. The CDR3 extends over 13 amino acids. Trimming took off 2 bases at V and 6 bases at J, with 11 bases between the two ends. Germline V CDR1 and CDR2: SGHAT, FQDESV (reference sequence). The CDR3 DNA reads TGTGCCAGCAGCTTACTGGCTGGCGGCGAGCAGTACTTC. Translation: CASSLLAGGEQYF. Supplemented by reference TRBV11-1 and TRBJ2-7, the full variable domain reads EAEVAQSPRYKITEKSQAVAFWCDPISGHATLYWYRQILGQGPELLVQFQDESVVDDSQLPKDRFSAERLKGVDSTLKIQPAELGDSAMYLCASSLLAGGEQYFGPGTRLTVT.

The gene calls are TRBV5-1 and TRBJ2-3; TRBD1 matches 7 bases. This CDR3 is built from 15 residues. Per the germline V gene, CDR1 is SGHRS and CDR2 is YFSETQ. Trimming took 5 bases from V and 4 from J; bases not matched to a gene: 10. The CDR3 DNA sequence: TGCGCCAGCAGTGAGGGGGCCTACTACCCAGATACGCAGTATTTT. It encodes CASSEGAYYPDTQYF.